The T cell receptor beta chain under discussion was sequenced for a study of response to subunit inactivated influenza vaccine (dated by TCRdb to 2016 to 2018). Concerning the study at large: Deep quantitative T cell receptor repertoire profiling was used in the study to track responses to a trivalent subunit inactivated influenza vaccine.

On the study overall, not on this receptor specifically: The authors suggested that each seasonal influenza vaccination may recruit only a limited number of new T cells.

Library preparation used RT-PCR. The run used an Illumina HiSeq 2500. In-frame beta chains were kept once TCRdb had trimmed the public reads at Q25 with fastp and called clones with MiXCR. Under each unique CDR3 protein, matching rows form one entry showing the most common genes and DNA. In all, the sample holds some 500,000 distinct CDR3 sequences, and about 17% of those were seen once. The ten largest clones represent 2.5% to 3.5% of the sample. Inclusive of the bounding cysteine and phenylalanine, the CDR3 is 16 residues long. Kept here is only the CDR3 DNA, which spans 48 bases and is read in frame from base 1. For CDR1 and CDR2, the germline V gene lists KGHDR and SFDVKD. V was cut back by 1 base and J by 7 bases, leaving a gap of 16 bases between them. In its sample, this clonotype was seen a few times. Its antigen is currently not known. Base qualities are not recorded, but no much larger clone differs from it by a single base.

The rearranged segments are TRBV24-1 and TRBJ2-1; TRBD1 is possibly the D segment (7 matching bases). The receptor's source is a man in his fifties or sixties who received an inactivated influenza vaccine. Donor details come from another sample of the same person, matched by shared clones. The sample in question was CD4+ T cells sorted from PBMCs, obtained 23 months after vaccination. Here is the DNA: TGTGCCACCAGTGATTTCTCCCAGGGGGGACGGAATGAGCAGTTCTTC. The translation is CATSDFSQGGRNEQFF.